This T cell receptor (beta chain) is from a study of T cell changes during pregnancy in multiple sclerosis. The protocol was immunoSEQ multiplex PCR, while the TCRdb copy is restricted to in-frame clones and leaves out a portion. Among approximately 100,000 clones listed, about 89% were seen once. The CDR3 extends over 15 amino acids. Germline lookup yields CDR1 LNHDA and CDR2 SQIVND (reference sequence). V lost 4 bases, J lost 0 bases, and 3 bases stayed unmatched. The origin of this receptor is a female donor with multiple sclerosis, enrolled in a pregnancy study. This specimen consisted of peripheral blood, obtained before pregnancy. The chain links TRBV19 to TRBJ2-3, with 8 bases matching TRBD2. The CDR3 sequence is CASSTSSGSTDTQYF. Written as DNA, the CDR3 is TGTGCCAGTAGTACCTCTAGCGGGAGCACAGATACGCAGTATTTT.